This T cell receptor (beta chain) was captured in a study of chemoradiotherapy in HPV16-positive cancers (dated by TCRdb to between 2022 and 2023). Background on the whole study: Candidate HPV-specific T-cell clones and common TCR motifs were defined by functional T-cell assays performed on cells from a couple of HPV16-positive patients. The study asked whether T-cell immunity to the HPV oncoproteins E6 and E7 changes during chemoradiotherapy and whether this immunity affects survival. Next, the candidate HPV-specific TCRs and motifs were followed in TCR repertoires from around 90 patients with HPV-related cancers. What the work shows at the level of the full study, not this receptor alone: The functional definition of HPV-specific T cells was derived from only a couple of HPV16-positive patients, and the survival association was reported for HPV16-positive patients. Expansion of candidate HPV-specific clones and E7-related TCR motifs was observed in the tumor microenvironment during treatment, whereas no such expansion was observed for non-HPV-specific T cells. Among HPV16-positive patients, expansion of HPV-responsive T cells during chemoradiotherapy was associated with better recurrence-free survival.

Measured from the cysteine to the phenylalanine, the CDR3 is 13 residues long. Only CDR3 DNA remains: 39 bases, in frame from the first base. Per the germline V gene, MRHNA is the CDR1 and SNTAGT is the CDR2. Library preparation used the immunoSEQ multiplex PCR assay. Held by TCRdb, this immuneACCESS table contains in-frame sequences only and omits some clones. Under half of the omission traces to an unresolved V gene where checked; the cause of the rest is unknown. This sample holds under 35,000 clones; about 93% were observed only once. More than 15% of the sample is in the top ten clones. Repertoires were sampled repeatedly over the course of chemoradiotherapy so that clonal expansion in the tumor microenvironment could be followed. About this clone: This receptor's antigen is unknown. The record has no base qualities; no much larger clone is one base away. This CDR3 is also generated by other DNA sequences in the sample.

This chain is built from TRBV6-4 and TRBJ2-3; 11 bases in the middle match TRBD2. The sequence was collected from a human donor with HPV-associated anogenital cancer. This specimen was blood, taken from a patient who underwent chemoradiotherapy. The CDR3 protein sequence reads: CLSGLAVVDTQYF. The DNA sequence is TGTCTGTCGGGACTAGCGGTAGTTGATACGCAGTATTTT.